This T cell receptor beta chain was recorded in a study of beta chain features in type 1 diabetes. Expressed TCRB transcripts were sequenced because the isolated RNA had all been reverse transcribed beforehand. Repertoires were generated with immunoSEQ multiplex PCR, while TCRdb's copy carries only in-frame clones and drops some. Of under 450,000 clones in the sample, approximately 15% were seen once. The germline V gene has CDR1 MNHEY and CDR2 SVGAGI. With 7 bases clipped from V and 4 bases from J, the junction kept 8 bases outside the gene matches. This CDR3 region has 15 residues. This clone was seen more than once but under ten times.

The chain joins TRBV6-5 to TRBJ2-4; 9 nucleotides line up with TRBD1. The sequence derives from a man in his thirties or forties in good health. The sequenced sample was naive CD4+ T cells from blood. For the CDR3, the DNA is TGTGCCAGCACCCTCTCGACAGGGGGGAAAAACATTCAGTACTTC. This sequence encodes CASTLSTGGKNIQYF.